This is a list of T cell receptor beta chains from one sample in a study of T cells in Graves' hyperthyroidism and ophthalmopathy. MiXCR was run by TCRdb on the multiplex PCR reads, yielding one entry per CDR3 protein. The top ten clones hold under 65% of a sample with around 300,000 distinct CDR3 sequences, roughly 22% of them seen once. The material sequenced was blood. The receptors were gathered from a man aged 25 to 40 with Graves' ophthalmopathy. CDR3s include the opening cysteine and the closing phenylalanine or tryptophan. Each record gives: V gene, clone size, D gene, J gene, CDR3 protein, CDR3 DNA. A D gene is named only where the DNA matches it firmly. Rows give clone size only sometimes, using once, few, many, or a class for an expanded clone.

TRBV6-8	.	.	TRBJ2-2	CASPPWRLETVEERAGELFF	TGCGCCAGCCCCCCATGGAGGCTAGAAACAGTTGAGGAAAGGGCCGGGGAGCTGTTTTTT
TRBV7-3	.	.	TRBJ2-1	CASSFRGLAGLLSYNEQFF	TGTGCCAGCAGCTTCAGGGGGCTAGCGGGCCTCCTCTCCTACAATGAGCAGTTCTTC
TRBV10-3	once	.	TRBJ2-7	CAISESSTIEQYF	TGTGCCATCAGTGAGTCCAGTACCATCGAGCAGTACTTC
TRBV5-5	few	TRBD2	TRBJ2-5	CASSTGLAGVETQYF	TGTGCCAGCAGCACGGGACTAGCGGGAGTGGAGACCCAGTACTTC
TRBV19	.	.	TRBJ2-5	CASSPGRILQETQYF	TGTGCCAGTAGTCCGGGACGGATCCTCCAAGAGACCCAGTACTTC
TRBV30	few	.	TRBJ1-2	CAGWWIYGYTF	TGTGCCGGATGGTGGATCTATGGCTACACCTTC
TRBV7-8	.	.	TRBJ2-3	CASSLQADTQYF	TGCGCCAGCAGCCTTCAGGCAGATACGCAGTATTTT
TRBV24-1	many	.	TRBJ2-5	CATRETGKETQYF	TGTGCCACCAGGGAAACAGGGAAAGAGACCCAGTACTTC
TRBV27	.	.	TRBJ1-1	CASIIRFSAANTEAFF	TGTGCCAGCATCATTCGTTTTAGTGCAGCCAACACTGAAGCTTTCTTT
TRBV6-1	few	.	TRBJ2-7	CASSRKAGSYEQYF	TGTGCCAGCAGCCGAAAGGCGGGCTCCTACGAGCAGTACTTC
TRBV27	many	TRBD1	TRBJ1-2	CASSSRDRGTDGYTF	TGTGCCAGCAGTTCAAGGGACAGGGGTACGGATGGCTACACCTTC
TRBV28	few	.	TRBJ2-7	CASSLGGGGTYEQYF	TGTGCCAGCAGTTTGGGGGGGGGCGGAACCTACGAGCAGTACTTC
TRBV3-1	many	.	TRBJ1-5	CASSQTGGTLNQPQHF	TGTGCCAGCAGCCAAACGGGTGGGACACTGAATCAGCCCCAGCATTTT
TRBV28	many	.	TRBJ1-1	CASRWGELNTEAFF	TGTGCCAGCAGGTGGGGTGAATTGAACACTGAAGCTTTCTTT
TRBV20-1	.	.	TRBJ2-5	CSARRLGIQETQYF	TGCAGTGCTAGGCGATTAGGGATCCAAGAGACCCAGTACTTC
TRBV30	.	.	TRBJ2-3	CAWSEERAATQYF	TGTGCCTGGAGTGAGGAGCGAGCGGCAACGCAGTATTTT